The clone carrying this T cell receptor (beta chain) was seen more than once but under ten times. Its antigen is still unknown. Each CDR3 protein is one row after TCRdb ran MiXCR on the 5' RACE reads. In the table there are around 380,000 distinct CDR3 sequences, 25% to 35% of which are singletons. This CDR3 has 16 amino acids. With 4 bases clipped from V and 7 bases from J, the junction kept 7 bases outside the gene matches. The germline V gene encodes CDR1 LNHDA and CDR2 SQIVND (reference sequence). The data are from a study of identical twins' blood T cells. The donors were healthy female monozygous twins, three pairs in total. Likely shared infections and vaccines: all three twin pairs were reared together. Whole-study results and caveats: Mainly, cloneset size products determined shared clonotypes, twins included. Top TCRbeta clonotypes were shared more with twin than unrelated donors.

The TCR comes from a woman aged 18 to 49 in good health. The sequencing input was PBMCs. The V and J genes are TRBV19 and TRBJ2-1; TRBD2 matches at 13 bases. This CDR3 reads CASSTSGLAGVNEQFF. CDR3 nucleotide sequence: TGTGCCAGTAGTACCTCAGGACTAGCGGGAGTGAATGAGCAGTTCTTC.